What follows are 18 T cell receptor beta chains derived from one specimen sequenced in a study of blood T cell repertoires in COVID-19. The assay was immunoSEQ multiplex PCR, and TCRdb's table has in-frame clones only and misses some. The table lists some 240,000 clones, more than 75% of them singletons, with around 13% in the top ten. The sequencing sample was made of peripheral blood. These receptors were taken from a human donor in a cohort sampled during active COVID-19.

The sample holds a few counts of this clone. The chain has TRBV7-2 and TRBJ2-7; D possibly corresponds to TRBD1 (6 bases). This CDR3 is 12 amino acids long. V lost 6 bases and J 6 bases, leaving 12 bases between the germline ends. In germline, CDR1 is SGHTA, CDR2 FQGNSA. CDR3 sequence reads: CASRSGVTEQYF. CDR3 nucleotides: TGTGCCAGCAGGTCAGGGGTTACCGAGCAGTACTTC.

The chain carries TRBV19 and TRBJ2-2; 12 bases fit TRBD1. This CDR3 is built from 16 residues. The ends lost 10 bases at V and 4 bases at J; junction bases unmatched: 10. Germline V gives CDR1 LNHDA, CDR2 SQIVND (reference sequence). In nucleotides, the CDR3 is TGTGCCATACGGGACAGGGGGCACCGGGGCACCGGGGAGCTGTTTTTT. Residues: CAIRDRGHRGTGELFF.

The chain combines TRBV7-2 with TRBJ1-2; a weak D match, TRBD1 (5 bases). Germline loops: CDR1 SGHTA, CDR2 FQGNSA. The CDR3 is 15 residues long. Trimming took off 4 bases at V and 5 bases at J, with 17 bases between the two ends. The CDR3 coding sequence is TGTGCCAGCAGCTCAATTCCGGGGGGAGGATATGGCTACACCTTC. It is translated as CASSSIPGGGYGYTF.

The chain uses TRBV7-8 and TRBJ2-1, with TRBD1 identical over 7 bases. Per germline, CDR1 SGHVS and CDR2 FQNEAQ. The CDR3 covers 15 residues. V was clipped by 3 bases and J by 3 bases; unmatched bases: 5. The CDR3 spells CASSFDPGGYNEQFF. CDR3 in DNA: TGTGCCAGCAGCTTCGACCCAGGGGGCTACAATGAGCAGTTCTTC.

This chain uses TRBV5-6 with TRBJ1-1; no reliable D call. The CDR3 loop spans 15 amino acids. Germline values: CDR1 SGHDT, CDR2 YYEEEE. Trimming left V 1 base short and J 4 bases short, with 14 bases between. The CDR3 bases are TGTGCCAGCAGCTTGTTTGGCAGTTGGAGCACTGAAGCTTTCTTT. Its protein is CASSLFGSWSTEAFF.

The chain is built from TRBV5-1 and TRBJ2-1, with TRBD2 matching 7 bases. Looked up from germline, CDR1 is SGHRS and CDR2 is YFSETQ. CDR3 length: 15 residues. V lost 0 bases and J lost 5; bases outside the gene matches: 5. In DNA, the CDR3 is TGCGCCAGCAGCTTGGAGCCAGCGGGAAACAATGAGCAGTTCTTC. Protein product: CASSLEPAGNNEQFF.

This clone appeared a single time. The chain employs TRBV5-5 and TRBJ2-1; 9 bases align to TRBD1. Germline V gives CDR1 SGHKS, CDR2 YYEKEE (reference sequence). The CDR3 loop spans 15 amino acids. V was pared by 4 bases and J by 2 bases, with 4 bases of the junction left unmatched. CDR3 sequence reads: CASSTGQGPYNEQFF. The CDR3 region has the DNA TGTGCCAGCAGCACCGGACAGGGGCCCTACAATGAGCAGTTCTTC.

The CDR3 region has the DNA TGTGCCAGCAGCTGGGACAGGGATCTGAACACTGAAGCTTTCTTT. This translates into CASSWDRDLNTEAFF. The chain couples TRBV11-2 to TRBJ1-1; 9 bases agree with TRBD1. Trimming at V came to 4 bases and at J to 0 bases, leaving 3 bases not matched to a gene. Germline V gives CDR1 SGHAT, CDR2 FQNNGV. The CDR3 is 15 residues long.

The chain uses TRBV30 and TRBJ2-5; TRBD2 agrees at 9 bases. The junction had 8 bases not matched to a gene; V was cut back by 5 bases and J by 7 bases. Looked up from germline, CDR1 is GTSNPN and CDR2 is SVGIG (reference sequence). The CDR3 extends over 13 amino acids. The CDR3 is CAWGRGGLGTQYF. CDR3 DNA: TGTGCCTGGGGGCGGGGGGGCCTTGGGACCCAGTACTTC. The complete variable domain, with remaining parts taken from reference TRBV30 and TRBJ2-5, reads SQTIHQWPATLVQPVGSPLSLECTVEGTSNPNLYWYRQAAGRGLQLLFYSVGIGQISSEVPQNLSASRPQDRQFILSSKKLLLSDSGFYLCAWGRGGLGTQYFGPGTRLLVL.

The chain employs TRBV7-9 and TRBJ2-2; 8 bases map to TRBD2. The CDR3 is 19 residues long. CDR1 is SEHNR, CDR2 FQNEAQ, per germline (reference sequence). After removal of 5 bases from V and 4 bases from J, the junction contained 18 bases not matched to a gene. This CDR3 reads CASSAPLVAGTRGTGELFF. The CDR3 DNA is TGTGCCAGCAGCGCCCCCTTGGTAGCGGGAACGCGAGGCACCGGGGAGCTGTTTTTT. Full variable domain (missing parts from reference TRBV7-9 and TRBJ2-2): DTGVSQNPRHKITKRGQNVTFRCDPISEHNRLYWYRQTLGQGPEFLTYFQNEAQLEKSRLLSDRFSAERPKGSFSTLEIQRTEQGDSAMYLCASSAPLVAGTRGTGELFFGEGSRLTVL.

The chain links TRBV3-1 (or the pseudogene TRBV3-2) to TRBJ2-3; 7 nucleotides align to TRBD1. Trimming removed 5 bases from V and 5 bases from J; junction bases left unmatched: 10. From germline, CDR1 is LGHDT and CDR2 YNNKEL (reference sequence). The CDR3 sequence is 15 residues long. CDR3 protein: CASSSGDSGRDTQYF. The CDR3 region has the DNA TGTGCCAGCAGCTCCGGGGACAGTGGCAGAGATACGCAGTATTTT.

This rearrangement joins TRBV27 to TRBJ1-2, with a weak D call TRBD1 (5 bases). Looked up from germline, CDR1 is MNHEY and CDR2 is SMNVEV (reference sequence). Trimming stripped 3 bases from V and 0 bases from J, with 11 bases between. This CDR3 region has 15 residues. Written as DNA, the CDR3 is TGTGCCAGCAGTTTTTCGCGGGGGGCTAACTATGGCTACACCTTC. It yields the protein CASSFSRGANYGYTF.

The rearrangement links TRBV3-1 (or the pseudogene TRBV3-2) to TRBJ2-5; TRBD2 might be the D (6 bases). V lost 4 bases, J lost 7 bases, and 16 bases lay in between. The CDR3 covers 14 residues. Germline CDR1 LGHDT, CDR2 YNNKEL (reference sequence). CDR3 coding DNA: TGTGCCAGCAGCCGGGACTCCTCAGCAGGGACCCAGTACTTC. Amino acid sequence: CASSRDSSAGTQYF.

The chain uses TRBV18 and TRBJ1-1; D is unresolved. The CDR3 is made up of 13 amino acids. Deletions cut 8 bases from V and 7 bases from J, with 17 bases between. Per the germline V gene, CDR1 is KGHSH and CDR2 is LQKENI. The CDR3 DNA is TGTGCCAGCCTACCCATCCTAACCGTTGAAGCTTTCTTT. Translated, it gives CASLPILTVEAFF.

This clone showed up many times. The chain uses TRBV6-5 and TRBJ2-7; D not certain. The V gene's germline CDR1 is MNHEY and CDR2 SVGAGI. Deletions cut 8 bases from V and 2 bases from J, with 13 bases between. The CDR3 length is 13 residues. CDR3 sequence: CASGLGPAYEQYF. CDR3 bases: TGTGCCAGCGGTCTAGGCCCTGCCTACGAGCAGTACTTC.

The chain couples TRBV28 to TRBJ1-5; possible D gene TRBD1, 5 bases. V was cut by 6 bases and J by 3 bases, with 12 bases left in between. Germline V gene lookup returns CDR1 MDHEN and CDR2 SYDVKM. The CDR3 consists of 14 residues. For the CDR3, the DNA is TGTGCCAGCAGGCAGGGAGGTGACAATCAGCCCCAGCATTTT. Its translation is CASRQGGDNQPQHF. Full variable domain (remainder filled in from reference TRBV28 and TRBJ1-5): DVKVTQSSRYLVKRTGEKVFLECVQDMDHENMFWYRQDPGLGLRLIYFSYDVKMKEKGDIPEGYSVSREKKERFSLILESASTNQTSMYLCASRQGGDNQPQHFGDGTRLSIL.

The chain links TRBV19 to TRBJ2-5; 14 bases are a match to TRBD2. J gave up 4 bases and V 5 bases, and 6 bases lay outside the gene matches. The CDR3 runs to 16 residues. Germline CDR1 is LNHDA and CDR2 is SQIVND (reference sequence). CDR3 DNA sequence: TGTGCCAGTAGTCCGCGACTAGCGGGAGGGCGAGAGACCCAGTACTTC. It translates to CASSPRLAGGRETQYF.

The chain uses TRBV7-6 and TRBJ2-2; D is perhaps TRBD2 (7 bases). CDR3 length: 15 residues. V lost 5 bases and J lost 5, with 15 bases in between. Germline assignment: CDR1 SGHVS and CDR2 FNYEAQ. CDR3 protein: CASSQSGGGTGELFF. CDR3 sequence (DNA): TGTGCCAGCAGCCAGTCGGGGGGCGGGACCGGGGAGCTGTTTTTT.